This T cell receptor beta chain appears in the sequencing data of a study of blood T cells in healthy people across ages. Broader study findings: Aged donors had fewer naive CD4+ cells and lower diversity than long-lived donors.

CDR3 length: 14 residues. Per the germline V gene, CDR1 is LNHNV and CDR2 is YYDKDF (reference sequence). V was pared by 0 bases and J by 2 bases, with 6 bases between. A J-beta primer mix and a sample-barcoded 5' primer were used in a second PCR of roughly 6 to 12 cycles. All samples yielded 2.5 million or more CDR3-containing paired-end reads. MiXCR, run by TCRdb on the 5' RACE reads, gives a single entry per CDR3 protein. The data contain under 1 million distinct CDR3 sequences, around 42% of them seen just once; the ten biggest clones take up roughly a fifth. Turning to this clonotype: Its antigen is still unknown.

Donors ranged from 6 to 90 years old and were healthy Caucasians in Russia. Every participating donor contributed about 10 milliliters of peripheral blood through a draw. The TCR originated in a man aged 55 to 70 in good health. The sequenced sample consisted of blood. This chain links TRBV15 with TRBJ2-3; unclear D gene. The CDR3 sequence: CATSRDTATDTQYF. The DNA for the CDR3 is TGTGCCACCAGCAGAGATACAGCCACAGATACGCAGTATTTT.